These 18 T cell receptor beta chains originate from one sample sequenced in a study of T cells after yellow fever vaccination. TCRdb re-analysed the 5' RACE reads in MiXCR, keeping a single row per CDR3 protein. The sample includes under 500,000 distinct CDR3 sequences, around 19% of them seen just once. The sample consisted of PBMCs, taken before the yellow fever booster vaccination. These receptors originate from a man in his late teens or twenties who received the YFV17D yellow fever vaccine.

The chain couples TRBV3-1 to TRBJ2-7, with unresolved D. The CDR3 is 14 amino acids. Trimming pared 0 bases from V and 4 bases from J, leaving 10 bases between. CDR1 LGHDT and CDR2 YNNKEL come from the germline V gene (reference sequence). The CDR3 loop reads CASSQEYQEYEQYV. The CDR3 DNA reads TGTGCCAGCAGCCAAGAATATCAGGAGTACGAGCAGTACGTC.

The sample holds a few counts of this clonotype. The V gene is TRBV4-2, the J gene TRBJ2-5; TRBD1 is a possible D gene (5 bases). Between the trimmed V and J ends, which lost 1 base and 4 bases, there was a span of 13 bases. The CDR3 extends over 15 amino acids. Germline lookup yields CDR1 LGHNA and CDR2 YNFKEQ. The CDR3 coding sequence is TGTGCCAGCAGCCAAGGGGTAAGGGGAACAGAGACCCAGTACTTC. Translated, it gives CASSQGVRGTETQYF.

V and J are TRBV20-1 and TRBJ2-3, with D perhaps TRBD2 (6 bases). Trimming left V 7 bases short and J 1 base short, with 15 bases between. Germline assignment: CDR1 DFQATT and CDR2 SNEGSKA (reference sequence). CDR3 length equals 14 residues. The CDR3 DNA reads TGCAGTGGCACCCTAGCGAGGGGCACAGATACGCAGTATTTT. It specifies CSGTLARGTDTQYF.

This clonotype was observed a few times. This chain uses TRBV7-2 with TRBJ2-5, with D possibly being TRBD1 or TRBD2 (5 bases each). CDR3 size: 14 residues. The germline gives CDR1 SGHTA, CDR2 FQGNSA. V lost 5 bases, J lost 5 bases, and 15 bases lay in between. CDR3 in DNA: TGTGCCAGCAGCCGGACCGGCAGGGACGAGACCCAGTACTTC. The encoded protein is CASSRTGRDETQYF.

The chain links TRBV24-1 to TRBJ2-1; D gene uncertain. Germline lookup yields CDR1 KGHDR and CDR2 SFDVKD. The V gene lost 9 bases and the J gene lost 8 bases, with 13 bases spanning the gap. This CDR3 has 12 residues. Written as DNA, the CDR3 is TGTGCCACCCGAGGACGGACGGATGAGCAGTTCTTC. Protein: CATRGRTDEQFF.

V usage is TRBV27 and J usage is TRBJ1-2; TRBD1 might be the D (6 bases). CDR1 is MNHEY and CDR2 is SMNVEV in the germline V gene (reference sequence). The CDR3 contains 15 residues. Between the trimmed V and J ends, which lost 3 bases and 2 bases, there was a span of 13 bases. CDR3 bases: TGTGCCAGCAGTTTGGGCGGAGGGGGAAACTATGGCTACACCTTC. Its translation: CASSLGGGGNYGYTF.

The chain couples TRBV20-1 to TRBJ2-1; tentatively, D is TRBD2 (7 bases). This CDR3 comprises 14 residues. The germline V gene has CDR1 DFQATT and CDR2 SNEGSKA (reference sequence). Trimming took off 0 bases at V and 8 bases at J, with 14 bases between the two ends. The CDR3 nucleotides read TGCAGTGCTAGAGAGGGGGGGCCTTTGGATGAGCAGTTCTTC. This sequence encodes CSAREGGPLDEQFF.

The rearrangement uses TRBV5-1 and TRBJ1-5, with 9 bases matching TRBD1. There are 15 residues in the CDR3. CDR1 is SGHRS and CDR2 is YFSETQ in the germline V gene. Trimming at V came to 5 bases and at J to 4 bases, leaving 7 bases not matched to a gene. In DNA form, the CDR3 reads TGCGCCAGCAGACCCGGACAGGGGAAGAATCAGCCCCAGCATTTT. Translated, it gives CASRPGQGKNQPQHF.

This clonotype came up a few times. This rearrangement joins TRBV27 to TRBJ2-1, with D hard to call. CDR1 and CDR2 (germline): MNHEY, SMNVEV (reference sequence). V lost 5 bases and J 6 bases, leaving 17 bases between the germline ends. CDR3 length: 15 residues. CDR3 DNA sequence: TGTGCCAGCAGTCCCTATGATCCAAATGCCAATGAGCAGTTCTTC. Its protein product is CASSPYDPNANEQFF.

The chain uses TRBV6-2 or TRBV6-3 and TRBJ1-1; tentative D call: TRBD1 (5 bases). The CDR3 is made up of 16 amino acids. V dropped 5 bases and J dropped 0 bases, with 16 bases sitting between them. Looked up from germline, CDR1 is MNHEY and CDR2 is SVGEGT. CDR3 DNA sequence: TGTGCCAGCAGTGGTCCGGAATCGGGGCTGAACACTGAAGCTTTCTTT. It is translated as CASSGPESGLNTEAFF.

This clonotype was counted a few times. This rearrangement joins TRBV5-1 to TRBJ1-6; 7 nucleotides agree with TRBD1. Per germline, CDR1 SGHRS and CDR2 YFSETQ. The J segment lost 1 base and the V segment lost 0 bases, leaving 4 bases of the junction unmatched. There are 17 residues in the CDR3. This CDR3 reads CASSLERGRSYNSPLHF. CDR3 bases: TGCGCCAGCAGCTTGGAGAGGGGGCGATCCTATAATTCACCCCTCCACTTT.

CDR3 in DNA: TGTGCCACCATGGGGGGCCGGACAGGGGTGGTAGATACGCAGTATTTT. The encoded protein is CATMGGRTGVVDTQYF. The V gene is TRBV24-1, the J gene TRBJ2-3, with 9 nucleotides matching TRBD1. Germline CDR1 reads KGHDR; CDR2 reads SFDVKD. V lost 8 bases and J lost 5; bases outside the gene matches: 13. The CDR3 totals 16 residues.

This clonotype was seen only a few times. V usage is TRBV6-6 and J usage is TRBJ2-7; D not certain. Germline loops: CDR1 MNHNY, CDR2 SVGAGI (reference sequence). This CDR3 comprises 14 residues. Trimming cost V 6 bases and J 0 bases, with 12 bases left between them. This CDR3 is CASSPLPSSYEQYV. CDR3 nucleotide sequence: TGTGCCAGCAGCCCGCTTCCCAGCTCCTACGAGCAGTACGTC.

This clonotype was observed a few times. The J gene is TRBJ2-7, the V gene TRBV9; 7 bases line up with TRBD2. CDR3 length equals 15 residues. CDR1 and CDR2 (germline): SGDLS, YYNGEE. V lost 2 bases and J lost 2; bases outside the gene matches: 7. The chain's CDR3 is CASSVGEGGTYEQYF. The CDR3 nucleotides read TGTGCCAGCAGCGTGGGGGAGGGAGGTACCTACGAGCAGTACTTC.

This clonotype was counted only a few times. This sequence joins TRBV21-1 and TRBJ2-5; TRBD2 is the table's D call and was not checked against the DNA. TRBV21-1 is a known pseudogene. The CDR3 sequence is 15 residues long. CDR3 protein: CASSKGNREGETQYF. The CDR3 DNA sequence: TGTGCCAGCAGCAAGGGAAACAGGGAGGGAGAGACCCAGTACTTC.

The chain has TRBV29-1 and TRBJ1-2; weak D call: TRBD1 (5 bases). The V end was cut by 4 bases, the J end by 3 bases, with 15 bases between. The CDR3 contains 14 residues. Germline-derived CDR1 and CDR2 are SQVTM and ANQGSEA. CDR3 DNA sequence: TGCAGCGTTGGGCAGGGCCCAGTTCACTATGGCTACACCTTC. Translation gives CSVGQGPVHYGYTF. Full variable domain (outside the CDR3, taken from reference TRBV29-1 and TRBJ1-2): SAVISQKPSRDICQRGTSLTIQCQVDSQVTMMFWYRQQPGQSLTLIATANQGSEATYESGFVIDKFPISRPNLTFSTLTVSNMSPEDSSIYLCSVGQGPVHYGYTFGSGTRLTVV.

The chain combines TRBV12-3 or TRBV12-4 with TRBJ2-5; the match to TRBD2 covers 11 bases. The CDR3 contains 15 residues. The V gene end was trimmed by 5 bases and the J gene end by 2 bases; junction bases not matched to a gene: 4. CDR3 sequence (DNA): TGTGCCAGCAGTACCTCTAGCGGGGGGCAAGAGACCCAGTACTTC. Protein sequence: CASSTSSGGQETQYF.

The genes are TRBV9 and TRBJ2-5, with TRBD1 matching 7 bases. After removal of 0 bases from V and 5 bases from J, the junction contained 7 bases not matched to a gene. Germline V lookup: CDR1 SGDLS, CDR2 YYNGEE. This CDR3 contains 15 residues. CDR3 protein: CASSVEGAHFETQYF. Written as DNA, the CDR3 is TGTGCCAGCAGCGTAGAGGGGGCGCATTTCGAGACCCAGTACTTC.